Listed below are T cell receptor beta chains from one sample, sequenced in a study of cytomegalovirus exposure and HLA in healthy donors. Some clones are missing from TCRdb's copy, which holds only in-frame ones; the method was immunoSEQ multiplex PCR. This sample has some 150,000 clones, with approximately 86% found just once. Sequencing was done on a sample of PBMCs. Receptors were obtained from a human donor in good health. Each CDR3 is given with its conserved first and last residue. Fields, in order: CDR3 protein, CDR3 DNA, V gene, clone size, D gene, J gene. The D gene is left open where the match is weak. Clone size is given for some rows only: seen once, a few or many times, or a class if the clone is expanded.

cdr3_aa: CSVVTSWASTYEQYF
cdr3_nt: TGCAGCGTTGTCACATCGTGGGCCTCCACCTACGAGCAGTACTTC
v_call: TRBV29-1
clone_size: -
d_call: -
j_call: TRBJ2-7

cdr3_aa: CASSKRQGAFFYGYTF
cdr3_nt: TGTGCCAGTAGTAAACGACAGGGGGCTTTCTTCTATGGCTACACCTTC
v_call: TRBV19
clone_size: -
d_call: TRBD1
j_call: TRBJ1-2

cdr3_aa: CASSLRDRDPDTQYF
cdr3_nt: TGCGCCAGCAGCCTCCGGGACAGGGATCCAGATACGCAGTATTTT
v_call: TRBV5-1
clone_size: -
d_call: TRBD1
j_call: TRBJ2-3

cdr3_aa: CSVGLEGREKLFF
cdr3_nt: TGCAGCGTTGGGTTGGAGGGGAGGGAAAAACTGTTTTTT
v_call: TRBV29-1
clone_size: -
d_call: -
j_call: TRBJ1-4

cdr3_aa: CAIAEETQYF
cdr3_nt: TGTGCCATCGCCGAGGAGACCCAGTACTTC
v_call: TRBV30
clone_size: -
d_call: -
j_call: TRBJ2-5

cdr3_aa: CASSFIEQVYEQYF
cdr3_nt: TGTGCCAGCAGCTTCATTGAACAGGTCTACGAGCAGTACTTC
v_call: TRBV11-2
clone_size: many
d_call: -
j_call: TRBJ2-7

cdr3_aa: CAWSPGSYEQYF
cdr3_nt: TGTGCCTGGAGTCCCGGTTCCTACGAGCAGTACTTC
v_call: TRBV30
clone_size: -
d_call: -
j_call: TRBJ2-7

cdr3_aa: CASSSGTASNQPQHF
cdr3_nt: TGTGCCAGCAGTTCCGGGACAGCTAGCAATCAGCCCCAGCATTTT
v_call: TRBV2
clone_size: -
d_call: TRBD1
j_call: TRBJ1-5

cdr3_aa: CASMPGQGTGYTF
cdr3_nt: TGTGCCAGCATGCCCGGACAGGGGACGGGCTACACCTTC
v_call: TRBV6-1
clone_size: -
d_call: TRBD1
j_call: TRBJ1-2

cdr3_aa: CASSTHRAGANVLTF
cdr3_nt: TGTGCCAGCAGCACCCACAGGGCTGGGGCCAACGTCCTGACTTTC
v_call: TRBV7-2
clone_size: -
d_call: -
j_call: TRBJ2-6

cdr3_aa: CASSVLGTGANTEAFF
cdr3_nt: TGTGCCAGCAGTGTCTTAGGGACAGGGGCGAACACTGAAGCTTTCTTT
v_call: TRBV9
clone_size: -
d_call: TRBD1
j_call: TRBJ1-1

cdr3_aa: CASRGSGKSSYEQYF
cdr3_nt: TGTGCCAGCAGGGGAAGCGGGAAAAGCTCCTACGAGCAGTACTTC
v_call: TRBV6-1
clone_size: -
d_call: TRBD2
j_call: TRBJ2-7

cdr3_aa: CASSVGIGGPVSETQYF
cdr3_nt: TGTGCCAGCAGCGTAGGGATAGGGGGCCCCGTTTCGGAGACCCAGTACTTC
v_call: TRBV9
clone_size: -
d_call: TRBD1
j_call: TRBJ2-5

cdr3_aa: CASSQTNRGGNTEAFF
cdr3_nt: TGCGCCAGCAGCCAAACCAATCGGGGAGGGAACACTGAAGCTTTCTTT
v_call: TRBV4-1
clone_size: -
d_call: -
j_call: TRBJ1-1

cdr3_aa: CASSVGGGIGEQFF
cdr3_nt: TGCGCCAGCAGCGTGGGGGGGGGTATAGGTGAGCAGTTCTTC
v_call: TRBV5-1
clone_size: once
d_call: TRBD2
j_call: TRBJ2-1

cdr3_aa: CASSNTGLGETQYF
cdr3_nt: TGTGCCAGCAGTAATACAGGGCTGGGGGAGACCCAGTACTTC
v_call: TRBV6-1
clone_size: -
d_call: -
j_call: TRBJ2-5

cdr3_aa: CASSHTRGSTDTQYF
cdr3_nt: TGCGCCAGCAGCCACACCCGGGGTAGCACAGATACGCAGTATTTT
v_call: TRBV4-3
clone_size: -
d_call: -
j_call: TRBJ2-3

cdr3_aa: CSVRQRQYGYTF
cdr3_nt: TGCAGCGTTCGACAGCGACAATATGGCTACACCTTC
v_call: TRBV29-1
clone_size: -
d_call: -
j_call: TRBJ1-2

cdr3_aa: CTMGGAGGYTF
cdr3_nt: TGCACTATGGGGGGGGCTGGGGGCTACACCTTC
v_call: TRBV20-1
clone_size: once
d_call: -
j_call: TRBJ1-2

cdr3_aa: CASRGQGTLRHF
cdr3_nt: TGTGCCAGCAGAGGACAGGGGACGCTCCGGCATTTT
v_call: TRBV6-6
clone_size: -
d_call: TRBD1
j_call: TRBJ1-5

cdr3_aa: CSASSVYEQYF
cdr3_nt: TGCAGTGCCTCCAGTGTCTACGAGCAGTACTTC
v_call: TRBV20-1
clone_size: -
d_call: -
j_call: TRBJ2-7

cdr3_aa: CASSQAGDTDTQYF
cdr3_nt: TGCGCCAGCAGCCAAGCGGGGGACACAGATACGCAGTATTTT
v_call: TRBV4-1
clone_size: -
d_call: -
j_call: TRBJ2-3

cdr3_aa: CASSFSGRGTEAFF
cdr3_nt: TGTGCCAGCAGTTTCTCCGGAAGAGGTACTGAAGCTTTCTTT
v_call: TRBV28
clone_size: -
d_call: -
j_call: TRBJ1-1

cdr3_aa: CASTLERDRGTETQYF
cdr3_nt: TGTGCCAGCACCTTAGAGAGGGACAGGGGAACGGAGACCCAGTACTTC
v_call: TRBV2
clone_size: -
d_call: TRBD1
j_call: TRBJ2-5

cdr3_aa: CASSQGHTGGAAGNTIYF
cdr3_nt: TGCGCCAGCAGCCAAGGTCATACAGGGGGCGCAGCTGGAAACACCATATATTTT
v_call: TRBV4-3
clone_size: once
d_call: TRBD1
j_call: TRBJ1-3

cdr3_aa: CSVLRTGSTYEQYF
cdr3_nt: TGCAGCGTGCTTCGGACAGGTAGCACTTACGAGCAGTACTTC
v_call: TRBV29-1
clone_size: -
d_call: TRBD1
j_call: TRBJ2-7

cdr3_aa: CASSYERRGRAEAFF
cdr3_nt: TGTGCCAGCAGTTATGAGAGGAGGGGGCGAGCTGAAGCTTTCTTT
v_call: TRBV6-5
clone_size: once
d_call: TRBD1
j_call: TRBJ1-1

cdr3_aa: CASSLLGGRGNEQFF
cdr3_nt: TGTGCCAGCAGTTTATTGGGCGGGAGGGGCAATGAGCAGTTCTTC
v_call: TRBV28
clone_size: -
d_call: TRBD2
j_call: TRBJ2-1

cdr3_aa: CASSGDRENGYTF
cdr3_nt: TGTGCCAGCAGTGGGGACAGGGAGAATGGCTACACCTTC
v_call: TRBV6-4
clone_size: -
d_call: TRBD1
j_call: TRBJ1-2

cdr3_aa: CASSSMAYEQYF
cdr3_nt: TGTGCCAGCAGTAGTATGGCTTACGAGCAGTACTTC
v_call: TRBV28
clone_size: -
d_call: -
j_call: TRBJ2-7

cdr3_aa: CASRGDSEAFF
cdr3_nt: TGTGCCAGCAGGGGGGACTCTGAAGCTTTCTTT
v_call: TRBV2
clone_size: -
d_call: -
j_call: TRBJ1-1

cdr3_aa: CASSYKTSGTQYF
cdr3_nt: TGTGCCAGCAGTTACAAGACTTCGGGTACGCAGTATTTT
v_call: TRBV27
clone_size: -
d_call: -
j_call: TRBJ2-3